This T cell receptor (beta chain) was obtained from a study of blood T cell repertoires in COVID-19. Across the whole study: From the United States, Italy and Spain came samples of acute and convalescent COVID-19. Sample material is recorded as cDNA or gDNA derived from T cells, B-cell-depleted T cells, or PBMCs.

This CDR3 contains 13 residues. Trimming removed 9 bases from V and 5 bases from J; junction bases left unmatched: 9. The germline gives CDR1 ENHRY, CDR2 SYGVKD. Per the authors' pipeline: Nucleated cell counts were estimated from reference gene primer amplification. Sequencing used immunoSEQ multiplex PCR; TCRdb keeps in-frame clones, though not all of them. V, J and clone size are those of that table, while D and trimming were read from the DNA. The data contain about 99,000 clones, around 90% of them singletons. Material: peripheral blood. V and J are TRBV10-3 and TRBJ2-7, with 8 nucleotides matching TRBD2. This clonotype was sampled from a human donor in a cohort sampled during active COVID-19. The CDR3 protein is CAITNSGTNEQYF. The CDR3 region has the DNA TGTGCCATTACGAATAGCGGGACCAACGAGCAGTACTTC.